This T cell receptor (beta chain) was documented in a study of cytomegalovirus exposure and HLA in healthy donors. Study-level results: A later analysis, which compared TCR beta chains of equal frequency, found the HLA-associated ones more clonally expanded.

From germline, CDR1 is SSHAT and CDR2 FNYEAQ (reference sequence). Unmatched junction bases numbered 13, after V lost 2 bases and J lost 6 bases. There are 17 residues in the CDR3. Points on this clone: The antigen is unknown.

The PCR was carried out with 60 Vbeta primers and 13 Jbeta primers. Sequencing used immunoSEQ multiplex PCR; TCRdb keeps in-frame clones, though not all of them. This sample has some 150,000 clones; around 85% occur once, and the top ten carry under 3%. The specimen sequenced was PBMCs. The sequence came from a woman in her twenties or thirties in good health and CMV-seronegative. The J gene is TRBJ2-3, the V gene TRBV7-7, with TRBD1 matching 8 bases. The CDR3 here is CASSLYPGQGAWDTQYF. CDR3 bases: TGTGCCAGCAGCTTATACCCGGGGCAGGGGGCTTGGGATACGCAGTATTTT.